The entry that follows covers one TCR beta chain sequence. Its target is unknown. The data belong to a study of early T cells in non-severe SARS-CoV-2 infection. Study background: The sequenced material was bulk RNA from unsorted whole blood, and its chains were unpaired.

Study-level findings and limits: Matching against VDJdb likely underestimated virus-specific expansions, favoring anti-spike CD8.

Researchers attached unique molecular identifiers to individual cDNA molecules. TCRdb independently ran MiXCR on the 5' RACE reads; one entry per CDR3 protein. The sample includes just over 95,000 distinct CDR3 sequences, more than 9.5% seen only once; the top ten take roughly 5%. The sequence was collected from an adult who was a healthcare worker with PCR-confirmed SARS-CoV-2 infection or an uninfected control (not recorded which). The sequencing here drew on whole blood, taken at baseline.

The CDR3 here is CSASIDTQYF. Here the CDR3 DNA reads TGCAGCGCATCCATAGATACGCAGTATTTT. V usage is TRBV29-1 and J usage is TRBJ2-3; no firm D call. V was clipped by 7 bases and J by 5 bases, with 7 bases between them. The CDR3 loop spans 10 amino acids. Germline loops: CDR1 SQVTM, CDR2 ANQGSEA.